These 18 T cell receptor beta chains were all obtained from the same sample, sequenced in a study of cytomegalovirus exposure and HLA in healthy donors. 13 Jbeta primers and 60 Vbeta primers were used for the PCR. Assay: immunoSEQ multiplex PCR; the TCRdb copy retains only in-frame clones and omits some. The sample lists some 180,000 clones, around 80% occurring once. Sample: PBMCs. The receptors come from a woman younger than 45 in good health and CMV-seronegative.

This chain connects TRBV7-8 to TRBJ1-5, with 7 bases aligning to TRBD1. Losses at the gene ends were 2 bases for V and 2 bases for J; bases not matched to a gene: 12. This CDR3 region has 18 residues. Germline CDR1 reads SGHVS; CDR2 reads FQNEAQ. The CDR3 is CASSLMASPQGRNQPQHF. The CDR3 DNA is TGTGCCAGCAGCTTAATGGCGTCCCCACAGGGGCGCAATCAGCCCCAGCATTTT.

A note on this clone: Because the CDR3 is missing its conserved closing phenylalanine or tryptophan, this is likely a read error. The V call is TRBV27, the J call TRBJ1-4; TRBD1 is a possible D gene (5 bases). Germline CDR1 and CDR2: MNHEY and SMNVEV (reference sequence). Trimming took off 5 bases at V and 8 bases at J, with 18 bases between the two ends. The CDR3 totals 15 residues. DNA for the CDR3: TGTGCCAGCAGTACCGGGGCGGGGATCAGGGAAAAACTGTTTGTT. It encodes CASSTGAGIREKLFV.

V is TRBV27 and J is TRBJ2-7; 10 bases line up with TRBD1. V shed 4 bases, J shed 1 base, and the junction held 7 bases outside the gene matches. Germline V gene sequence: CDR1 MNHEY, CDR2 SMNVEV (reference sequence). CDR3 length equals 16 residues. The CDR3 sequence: CASSSAGQGHSYEQYF. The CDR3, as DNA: TGTGCCAGCAGTTCCGCGGGACAGGGGCATTCCTACGAGCAGTACTTC.

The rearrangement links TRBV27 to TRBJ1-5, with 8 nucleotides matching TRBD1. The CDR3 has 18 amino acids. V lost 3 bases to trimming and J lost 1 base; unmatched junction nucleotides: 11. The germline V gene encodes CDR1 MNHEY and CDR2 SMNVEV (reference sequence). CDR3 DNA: TGTGCCAGCAGTTTTTTGACCGGGACAGGTCTAAGCAATCAGCCCCAGCATTTT. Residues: CASSFLTGTGLSNQPQHF.

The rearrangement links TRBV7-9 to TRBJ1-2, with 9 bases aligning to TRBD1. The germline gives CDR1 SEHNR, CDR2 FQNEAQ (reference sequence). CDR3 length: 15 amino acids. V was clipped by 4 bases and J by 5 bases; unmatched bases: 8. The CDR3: CASSSSGTGIYGYTF. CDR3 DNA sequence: TGTGCCAGCAGCTCCTCCGGGACAGGGATATATGGCTACACCTTC.

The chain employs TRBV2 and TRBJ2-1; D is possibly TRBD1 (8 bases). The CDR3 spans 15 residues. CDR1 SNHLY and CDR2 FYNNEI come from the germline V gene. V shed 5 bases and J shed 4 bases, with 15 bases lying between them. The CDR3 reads CASSYRGGDYNEQFF. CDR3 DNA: TGTGCCAGCAGTTACAGGGGGGGGGATTACAATGAGCAGTTCTTC.

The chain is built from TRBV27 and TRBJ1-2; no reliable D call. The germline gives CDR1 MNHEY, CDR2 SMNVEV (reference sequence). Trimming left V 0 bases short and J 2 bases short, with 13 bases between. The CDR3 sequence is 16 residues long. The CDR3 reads CASSLSQASTNYGYTF. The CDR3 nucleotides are TGTGCCAGCAGTTTATCCCAGGCATCTACCAACTATGGCTACACCTTC.

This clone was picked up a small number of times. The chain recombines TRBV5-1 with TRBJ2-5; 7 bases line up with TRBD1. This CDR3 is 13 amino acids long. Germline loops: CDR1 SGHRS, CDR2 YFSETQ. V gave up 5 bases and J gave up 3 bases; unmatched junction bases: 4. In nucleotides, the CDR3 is TGCGCCAGCAGAGGACAGGATAAAGAGACCCAGTACTTC. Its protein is CASRGQDKETQYF.

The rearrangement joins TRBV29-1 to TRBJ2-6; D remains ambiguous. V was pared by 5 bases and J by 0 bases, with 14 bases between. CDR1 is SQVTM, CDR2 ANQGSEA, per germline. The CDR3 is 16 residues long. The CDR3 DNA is TGCAGCGTTCTCGGCAGGAAACTCTCTGGGGCCAACGTCCTGACTTTC. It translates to CSVLGRKLSGANVLTF.

The CDR3 spells CASRVLRHANTEAFF. The CDR3, as DNA: TGTGCCAGCAGGGTCCTGCGGCACGCGAACACTGAAGCTTTCTTT. This chain joins TRBV2 and TRBJ1-1; D uncertain. The CDR3 is made up of 15 amino acids. Trimming stripped 6 bases from V and 1 base from J, with 15 bases between. CDR1 and CDR2 from the germline V gene are SNHLY and FYNNEI.

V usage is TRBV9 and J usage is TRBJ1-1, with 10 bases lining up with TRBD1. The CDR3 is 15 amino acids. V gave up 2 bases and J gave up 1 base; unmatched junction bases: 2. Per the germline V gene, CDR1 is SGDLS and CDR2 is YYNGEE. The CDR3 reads CASSVGQGKNTEAFF. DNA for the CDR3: TGTGCCAGCAGCGTGGGACAGGGGAAGAACACTGAAGCTTTCTTT.

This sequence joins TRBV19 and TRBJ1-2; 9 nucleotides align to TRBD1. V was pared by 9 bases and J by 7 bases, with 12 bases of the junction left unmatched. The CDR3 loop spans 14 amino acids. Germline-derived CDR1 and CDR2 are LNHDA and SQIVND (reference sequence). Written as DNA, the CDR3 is TGTGCCAGGGGGACAGGGAAACTGGTGGGTGGCTACACCTTC. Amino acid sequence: CARGTGKLVGGYTF.

The CDR3 bases are TGTGCCAGCAGCCCAGGGGCGCCTGGAAACACCATATATTTT. It encodes CASSPGAPGNTIYF. The rearrangement links TRBV11-2 to TRBJ1-3, with a possible D match to TRBD1 (6 bases). The CDR3 consists of 14 residues. Trimming stripped 5 bases from V and 2 bases from J, with 10 bases between. Germline values: CDR1 SGHAT, CDR2 FQNNGV.

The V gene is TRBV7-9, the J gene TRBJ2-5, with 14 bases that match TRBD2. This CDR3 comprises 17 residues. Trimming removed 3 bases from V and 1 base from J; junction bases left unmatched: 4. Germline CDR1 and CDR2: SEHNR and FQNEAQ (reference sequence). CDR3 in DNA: TGTGCCAGCAGCTTCCGACTAGCGGGGGGGCTCCAAGAGACCCAGTACTTC. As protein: CASSFRLAGGLQETQYF.

CDR3 amino acids: CASRADSYPSGNTIYF. The DNA for the CDR3 is TGTGCCAGCAGGGCAGACAGCTATCCCTCTGGAAACACCATATATTTT. The genes are TRBV6-6 and TRBJ1-3, with D perhaps TRBD1 (5 bases). The CDR3 sequence is 16 residues long. V was trimmed by 6 bases and J by 0 bases, leaving 15 bases between them. Germline assignment: CDR1 MNHNY and CDR2 SVGAGI (reference sequence).

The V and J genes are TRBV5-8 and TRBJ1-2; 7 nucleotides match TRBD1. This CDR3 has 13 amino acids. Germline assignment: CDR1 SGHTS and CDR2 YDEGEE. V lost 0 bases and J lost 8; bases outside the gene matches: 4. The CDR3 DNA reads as TGTGCCAGCAGCTTGGAGGGGGCGAGGGGCTACACCTTC. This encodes CASSLEGARGYTF. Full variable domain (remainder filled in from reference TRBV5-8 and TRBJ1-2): EAGVTQSPTHLIKTRGQQATLRCSPISGHTSVYWYQQALGLGLQFLLWYDEGEERNRGNFPPRFSGRQFPNYSSELNVNALELEDSALYLCASSLEGARGYTFGSGTRLTVV.

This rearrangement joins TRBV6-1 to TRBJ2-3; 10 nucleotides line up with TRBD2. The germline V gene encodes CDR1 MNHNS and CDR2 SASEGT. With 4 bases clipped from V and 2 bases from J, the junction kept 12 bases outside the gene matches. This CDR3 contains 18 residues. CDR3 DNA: TGTGCCAGCAGTGTTCAACTCGGACTAGCGGCTCCCACAGATACGCAGTATTTT. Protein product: CASSVQLGLAAPTDTQYF.

The CDR3 nucleotides read TGTGCCATCAGTGAGCAGGGGATTAACTATGGCTACACCTTC. Translation: CAISEQGINYGYTF. The rearrangement joins TRBV10-3 to TRBJ1-2; D is perhaps TRBD1 (6 bases). The ends were cut back, 2 bases at V and 1 base at J, with 8 bases in the middle. This CDR3 has 14 amino acids. Germline loops: CDR1 ENHRY, CDR2 SYGVKD.